The source of this TCR beta chain is a study of blood T cell repertoires in COVID-19. Study information: Collection of acute and convalescent COVID-19 samples took place in the United States, Italy and Spain. Sample material is recorded as cDNA or gDNA derived from T cells, B-cell-depleted T cells, or PBMCs.

Clones were read by immunoSEQ multiplex PCR, and TCRdb kept only the in-frame ones, dropping some. This repertoire shows approximately 220,000 clones, around 84% found once; its top ten account for 6% to 7.5%. This CDR3 is built from 15 residues. Trimming cost V 3 bases and J 3 bases, with 15 bases left between them. Germline V lookup: CDR1 DFQATT, CDR2 SNEGSKA (reference sequence). This clonotype originated in a woman in her forties with acute COVID-19. Source material: PBMCs or T cells enriched from blood (not recorded which). The rearrangement joins TRBV20-1 to TRBJ1-5; the D gene is possibly TRBD1 (6 bases). CDR3 DNA: TGCAGTGCTAGTAGAGGGGGATCACCCAATCAGCCCCAGCATTTT. Translation: CSASRGGSPNQPQHF.